This TCR beta chain comes out of a study of blood T cell repertoires in COVID-19. The trim removed 7 bases at V and 10 bases at J, leaving 13 bases unmatched. The germline V gene has CDR1 SNHLY and CDR2 FYNNEI. CDR3 length equals 14 residues. Data came from immunoSEQ multiplex PCR; TCRdb stores just in-frame clones and leaves some out. The data show roughly 300,000 clones, nearly 90% seen once. This receptor was obtained from a woman aged 25 to 39 who had recovered from COVID-19. The J gene is TRBJ2-1, the V gene TRBV2; 7 positions match TRBD2. The source material was PBMCs or T cells enriched from blood (not recorded which). CDR3 in DNA: TGTGCCAGCACCGGGACTACGATGGGAAACGAGCAGTTCTTC. As protein: CASTGTTMGNEQFF. The full variable domain, completed using reference TRBV2 and TRBJ2-1, is EPEVTQTPSHQVTQMGQEVILRCVPISNHLYFYWYRQILGQKVEFLVSFYNNEISEKSEIFDDQFSVERPDGSNFTLKIRSTKLEDSAMYFCASTGTTMGNEQFFGPGTRLTVL.